Listed below are T cell receptor beta chains from one sample, sequenced in a study of T-cell reconstitution after alpha-beta-depleted transplantation in children. TCRdb used MiXCR to reprocess the PCR reads, holding one entry per CDR3 protein. The table has a few hundred thousand distinct CDR3 sequences, 10% to 15% seen once; the top ten hold 2% to 2.5%. This sample comprised PBMCs, mostly from graft donor cells, obtained 360 days after TCRalphabeta/CD19-depleted stem cell transplant. The receptors originated from a male patient younger than 18 who had a stem cell transplant for acute myeloid leukemia, so the T cells may come from the graft donor. CDR3s include the opening cysteine and the closing phenylalanine or tryptophan. Each record gives: J gene, V gene, D gene, CDR3 length, clone size, CDR3 protein, CDR3 DNA. A D gene is named only where the DNA matches it firmly. Only part of the rows carry a size: once, few, many, or a class if the clone is expanded.

>TRBJ2-5|TRBV3-1|-|14|-
CASSQDLDPGTQYF
TGTGCCAGCAGCCAAGATCTAGACCCAGGGACCCAGTACTTC
>TRBJ2-5|TRBV6-1|TRBD1|15|-
CASSWGGTGKETQYF
TGTGCCAGCAGCTGGGGTGGGACAGGGAAAGAGACCCAGTACTTC
>TRBJ1-1|TRBV5-6|-|13|-
CASRPGLLLEAFF
TGTGCCAGCAGACCCGGGCTCCTCCTTGAAGCTTTCTTT
>TRBJ2-7|TRBV7-2|-|15|few
CASSPLGFIRYEQYF
TGTGCCAGCAGCCCCCTAGGGTTCATTCGATACGAGCAGTACTTC
>TRBJ1-2|TRBV29-1|-|16|many
CSVRTANIHVGDGYTF
TGCAGCGTTAGGACAGCCAACATCCACGTAGGTGATGGCTACACCTTC
>TRBJ2-7|TRBV7-2|TRBD2|17|-
CASSSPRLAGNSYEQYF
TGTGCCAGCAGCTCTCCGCGGCTAGCGGGCAACTCATACGAGCAGTACTTC
>TRBJ2-3|TRBV29-1|TRBD2|13|few
CSVAGLARDTQYF
TGCAGCGTTGCCGGACTAGCGAGGGATACGCAGTATTTT
>TRBJ2-3|TRBV20-1|-|14|-
CSANQGPRSNPQYF
TGCAGTGCTAACCAAGGCCCCCGGTCCAACCCGCAGTATTTT
>TRBJ2-5|TRBV12-3/TRBV12-4|-|13|-
CATHRGPPETQYF
TGTGCCACCCACCGAGGCCCGCCGGAGACCCAGTACTTC
>TRBJ2-5|TRBV2|TRBD2|17|many
CASSPGLAGGRQETQYF
TGTGCCAGCAGCCCGGGACTAGCGGGAGGGAGGCAAGAGACCCAGTACTTC
>TRBJ2-3|TRBV28|-|18|few
CASSLTLLGSAGGDTQYF
TGTGCCAGCAGTTTAACCCTACTGGGGAGCGCCGGCGGGGATACGCAGTATTTT
>TRBJ2-3|TRBV28|-|14|few
CASSSVGYTDTQYF
TGTGCCAGCAGTTCGGTGGGCTACACAGATACGCAGTATTTT
>TRBJ2-3|TRBV27|TRBD2|15|-
CASSLVLAGADTQYF
TGTGCCAGCAGTTTAGTTCTAGCGGGAGCAGATACGCAGTATTTT
>TRBJ2-1|TRBV20-1|-|12|many
CSARLREVEQFF
TGCAGTGCTAGGTTACGAGAGGTGGAGCAGTTCTTC
>TRBJ2-5|TRBV5-4|TRBD1|16|-
CASSPPTGITVETQYF
TGTGCCAGCAGCCCTCCGACAGGGATTACCGTAGAGACCCAGTACTTC
>TRBJ2-7|TRBV28|TRBD1|14|many
CASSPPGTAYEQYF
TGTGCCAGCAGTCCGCCCGGGACAGCCTACGAGCAGTACTTC
>TRBJ1-6|TRBV6-1|-|14|few
CASRPGHINSPLHF
TGTGCCAGCAGGCCCGGACATATAAATTCACCCCTCCACTTT
>TRBJ2-5|TRBV11-2|TRBD2|18|-
CASSSPLLAGATQETQYF
TGTGCCAGCAGCTCCCCCCTGCTAGCGGGAGCTACCCAAGAGACCCAGTACTTC
>TRBJ1-1|TRBV3-1|-|15|few
CASSQGGRPNTEAFF
TGTGCCAGCAGCCAAGGGGGACGTCCGAACACTGAAGCTTTCTTT
>TRBJ2-3|TRBV4-3|-|14|-
CASSPNGHSDTQYF
TGCGCCAGCAGTCCAAACGGCCATTCAGATACGCAGTATTTT
>TRBJ2-7|TRBV18|-|14|few
CASSPSGEGSEQYF
TGTGCCAGCTCACCAAGCGGAGAGGGGTCCGAGCAGTACTTC
>TRBJ2-2|TRBV27|-|15|-
CASSPHHVGAGELFF
TGTGCCAGCAGTCCCCACCACGTGGGGGCCGGGGAGCTGTTTTTT
>TRBJ2-1|TRBV29-1|-|15|many
CSVGTPGRMDNEQFF
TGCAGCGTTGGCACCCCAGGACGGATGGACAATGAGCAGTTCTTC
>TRBJ2-7|TRBV7-8|TRBD2|14|few
CAASRLADNYEQYF
TGTGCCGCCAGTCGGCTAGCGGATAACTACGAGCAGTACTTC
>TRBJ2-7|TRBV20-1|TRBD2|15|-
CSATSGRAWEYEQYF
TGCAGTGCAACTAGCGGGAGGGCCTGGGAGTACGAGCAGTACTTC
>TRBJ2-2|TRBV5-5|TRBD1|16|few
CASSRGTGDDTGELFF
TGTGCCAGCAGCAGGGGGACAGGGGATGACACCGGGGAGCTGTTTTTT
>TRBJ2-1|TRBV19|-|12|-
CASSSFGNEQFF
TGTGCCAGTAGTTCTTTCGGGAATGAGCAGTTCTTC
>TRBJ2-5|TRBV3-1|-|14|many
CASSHPRTGETQYF
TGTGCCAGCAGCCACCCCAGGACTGGAGAGACCCAGTACTTC
>TRBJ1-5|TRBV12-3/TRBV12-4|-|14|many
CASSLRGREQPQHF
TGTGCCAGCAGTTTACGGGGCAGGGAACAGCCCCAGCATTTT
>TRBJ2-7|TRBV3-1|TRBD2|17|once
CASSHSLAGGPRREQYF
TGTGCCAGCAGCCATTCACTAGCGGGAGGGCCACGAAGGGAGCAGTACTTC
>TRBJ2-1|TRBV20-1|-|14|-
CSAGPPTPRNEQFF
TGCAGTGCGGGACCCCCGACCCCCAGAAATGAGCAGTTCTTC
>TRBJ2-7|TRBV20-1|TRBD2|17|-
CSASGRARADPWGEQYF
TGCAGTGCTAGCGGGAGGGCCCGCGCGGACCCTTGGGGTGAGCAGTACTTC
>TRBJ1-4|TRBV28|TRBD1|15|-
CASRSPGQGSEKLFF
TGTGCCAGCAGATCCCCGGGACAGGGGTCTGAAAAACTGTTTTTT
>TRBJ2-7|TRBV5-1|-|13|many
CASSLGFIYEQYF
TGCGCCAGCAGCCTGGGATTTATCTACGAGCAGTACTTC
>TRBJ2-7|TRBV5-1|TRBD1|15|-
CASSGNTGGANEQYF
TGCGCCAGCAGCGGAAACACAGGGGGCGCGAATGAGCAGTACTTC
>TRBJ2-5|TRBV9|-|13|few
CASSVRGKETQYF
TGTGCCAGCAGCGTTAGGGGGAAGGAGACCCAGTACTTC
>TRBJ1-1|TRBV29-1|TRBD1|16|many
CSVGFVTGRVDTEAFF
TGCAGCGTGGGCTTTGTGACAGGGCGGGTGGACACTGAAGCTTTCTTT
>TRBJ2-7|TRBV20-1|TRBD2|16|-
CIARDQVAGGVYEQYF
TGCATTGCTAGAGATCAGGTAGCGGGAGGGGTCTACGAGCAGTACTTC